The text below deals with one T cell receptor (beta chain). This clone's antigen is unknown. The input lacks base qualities; no much larger clone sits a single base away. The CDR3 starts with the cysteine, ends with the phenylalanine, and has 14 residues. Of all the DNA, just the CDR3 is kept, 42 bases in frame from base 1. From the germline V gene (reference sequence), CDR1 is SEHNR and CDR2 is FQNEAQ. After removal of 0 bases from V and 5 bases from J, the junction retains 2 bases not matched to a gene. This entry is derived from a study of blood T cell repertoires in COVID-19 (dated by TCRdb to the early 2020s). Regarding the complete study: The collaborator samples originated in the United States, Italy and Spain and spanned the acute and convalescent phases of COVID-19. The samples were drawn from the first 160 participants of the ongoing ImmuneRACE study and from 950 to 1,500 subjects provided by 6 global collaborators. Deeply sampled blood TCRbeta repertoires from subjects exposed to, actively infected with, or recovered from COVID-19 were included in the dataset. The prospective study material was composed of cDNA or gDNA derived from T cells, B-cell-depleted T cells, or PBMCs. A de-identified subject ID, COVID-19 status, age in years and sex were almost always included in the sample metadata. The repertoires were made available in a free public database intended to serve as a resource for research on the immune response to SARS-CoV-2. Where available, HLA class I and class II types were obtained from metadata supplied by the sample provider rather than from assay-based typing.

TCRbeta CDR3 regions were amplified from genomic DNA using the immunoSEQ Assay, a bias-controlled multiplex PCR. As for the original processing: Within the assay, amplification of reference gene primers was used to estimate how many nucleated cells each sample contained. Sequence reads were collapsed and filtered to measure the absolute abundance of every unique TCRbeta CDR3 rearrangement. For each sample, productive Simpson clonality was calculated by taking the square root of Simpson's diversity index across productive rearrangements. TCRdb provides this immuneACCESS table in a form limited to in-frame rearrangements. Some clones are lacking; in checked studies, under half of them reflect an unresolved V gene, and why the rest are absent is not known. From that table come the V and J calls and clone size; the DNA was used to work out D and trimming. Counted in this sample were about 180,000 clones; roughly 86% of them appeared once. The ten largest clones add up to less than 3.5% of the sample.

Findings and caveats that apply to the study as a whole: The quantity of clinical and demographic metadata differed by source and by participant and was supplied without curation.

Whole blood was collected in K2EDTA tubes by collaborating institutions according to the institutions' own protocols. For TCRbeta analysis, collaborators shipped samples in one of three forms: frozen whole blood, isolated PBMCs, or DNA extracted from either of those sample types. Sequences were obtained from peripheral blood. This sequence was found in a woman younger than 45 with active or convalescent COVID-19. The rearrangement combines TRBV7-9 with TRBJ2-3, and TRBD2 matches 7 of the central bases. The CDR3 protein sequence reads: CASSLAGGKDTQYF. The DNA sequence is TGTGCCAGCAGCTTAGCGGGGGGGAAAGATACGCAGTATTTT.